The 5 T cell receptor beta chains below were found in one sample sequenced in a study of blood T cell repertoires in COVID-19. Repertoires were generated with immunoSEQ multiplex PCR, while TCRdb's copy carries only in-frame clones and drops some. Of 400,000 or so clones listed, around 90% were seen once; the top ten hold 0.7% to 1%. The sequenced material came from peripheral blood. The receptors derive from a man between 18 and 35 years old with COVID-19, enrolled during active disease.

The genes are TRBV5-4 and TRBJ1-4; D ambiguous. With 2 bases removed from V and 8 bases from J, the gap between germline ends came to 13 bases. CDR1 is SGHNT and CDR2 is YYREEE in the germline V gene (reference sequence). The CDR3 is made up of 14 amino acids. CDR3 coding DNA: TGTGCCAGCAGCTTTAAGGAGGGAGAGGAAAAACTGTTTTTT. It codes for CASSFKEGEEKLFF.

The rearrangement uses TRBV10-3 and TRBJ1-2; 9 bases match TRBD1. The germline CDR1 and CDR2 sequences are ENHRY and SYGVKD. The CDR3 totals 15 residues. Trimming removed 0 bases from V and 7 bases from J; junction bases left unmatched: 6. The DNA of the CDR3 is TGTGCCATCAGTGAGTCGACAGGGGGACTGCGTGGCTACACCTTC. Translation gives CAISESTGGLRGYTF.

The V gene is TRBV18, the J gene TRBJ1-1, with D maybe TRBD1 (6 bases). This CDR3 comprises 16 residues. Trimming took off 3 bases at V and 0 bases at J, with 14 bases between the two ends. The germline CDR1 and CDR2 sequences are KGHSH and LQKENI. CDR3 loop: CASSPVGAGLNTEAFF. CDR3 coding DNA: TGTGCCAGCTCACCGGTGGGGGCGGGTTTGAACACTGAAGCTTTCTTT. The complete variable domain, with remaining parts taken from reference TRBV18 and TRBJ1-1, reads NAGVMQNPRHLVRRRGQEARLRCSPMKGHSHVYWYRQLPEEGLKFMVYLQKENIIDESGMPKERFSAEFPKEGPSILRIQQVVRGDSAAYFCASSPVGAGLNTEAFFGQGTRLTVV.

This chain links TRBV2 with TRBJ1-6; maybe TRBD1 (5 bases). CDR1 and CDR2 from the germline V gene are SNHLY and FYNNEI. The CDR3 runs 15 residues. V dropped 10 bases and J dropped 5 bases, with 18 bases sitting between them. The chain's CDR3 is CATAERRGNNSPLHF. CDR3 in DNA: TGTGCCACCGCTGAACGGCGGGGGAATAATTCACCCCTCCACTTT.

The chain combines TRBV6-5 with TRBJ1-1, with D uncertain. The V gene's germline CDR1 is MNHEY and CDR2 SVGAGI. The germline V and J ends were trimmed by 2 bases and 0 bases, with 13 bases remaining between them. The CDR3 length is 16 residues. The CDR3 DNA follows: TGTGCCAGCAGTTACGTGTCCCCTGTTCTGAACACTGAAGCTTTCTTT. Protein product: CASSYVSPVLNTEAFF.